Sequencing of this T cell receptor beta chain was carried out in a study of control samples from healthy donors and cancer patients. The CDR3 has 15 residues. J gave up 6 bases and V 3 bases, and 5 bases lay outside the gene matches. The germline CDR1 and CDR2 sequences are LGHDT and YNNKEL (reference sequence). Here immunoSEQ multiplex PCR was the method, and the copy in TCRdb shows in-frame clones only, minus some. The table includes about 270,000 clones, around 80% detected once. The sample consisted of PBMCs. The receptor comes from an older woman with lung cancer. The rearrangement joins TRBV3-1 (or the pseudogene TRBV3-2) to TRBJ2-7; 13 bases fit TRBD2. CDR3 in DNA: TGTGCCAGCAGCCACCGGACTAGCGGGAGCGTCGAGCAGTACTTC. Its protein product is CASSHRTSGSVEQYF.